The clone carrying this TCR beta chain has ten or more counts. This entry belongs to a study of Graves' ophthalmopathy and Graves' hyperthyroidism. The authors amplified TCR beta CDR3 regions, and they did so from RNA transcripts for repertoire sequencing. Scientists carried out first-round RT-PCR using HTBI primers and then a second-round multiplex PCR. TCRdb called the multiplex PCR reads again in MiXCR, with one record for every CDR3 protein. The repertoire has approximately 700,000 distinct CDR3 sequences, approximately 40% of them found once; the top ten carry around 40%. The CDR3 has 13 amino acids. Germline V gives CDR1 SQVTM, CDR2 ANQGSEA. V dropped 8 bases and J dropped 5; count of bases not matched to a gene: 11.

The clonotype was recovered from an adult man with Graves' ophthalmopathy. Sequencing input: peripheral blood. V gene TRBV29-1 combines with J gene TRBJ2-7; 8 bases are a match to TRBD1. Here the CDR3 reads CSFLQAGGHEQYF. CDR3 sequence (DNA): TGCAGCTTCCTACAGGCAGGGGGCCACGAGCAGTACTTC.